Sequencing of this T cell receptor (beta chain) was carried out in a study of human T cells and chemical hapten exposure. The time point is: patch test 1, 2 weeks after DPC sensitization. Treatment defined: therapeutic diphenylcyclopropenone sensitization with weekly scalp DPC. TCRdb processed the RACE reads anew with MiXCR; each CDR3 protein has one entry. The sample contains 75,000 to 100,000 distinct CDR3 sequences, around 12% of which appear only once. The clonotype was recovered from a woman aged 40 to 55 with alopecia areata. Some clones in this sample may be carry-over from other donors' samples. Specimen: whole blood, collected in connection with sensitization to the hapten diphenylcyclopropenone (DPC).

This CDR3 reads CASSESGTSGNGTDTQYF. The CDR3 coding sequence is TGCGCCAGCAGTGAGTCGGGGACTAGCGGTAACGGCACAGATACGCAGTATTTT. The gene calls are TRBV10-1 and TRBJ2-3; TRBD2 matches at 11 bases. V lost 0 bases, J lost 1 base, and 6 bases stayed unmatched. CDR1 and CDR2 from the germline V gene are WNHNN and SYGVQD (reference sequence). This CDR3 contains 18 residues.